This T cell receptor (beta chain) was identified during a study of blood T cell repertoires in COVID-19. Repertoires were generated with immunoSEQ multiplex PCR, while TCRdb's copy carries only in-frame clones and drops some. The sample lists approximately 500,000 clones, 80% to 90% seen once, with about 1% in the top ten. CDR3 length: 11 amino acids. Trimming pared 6 bases from V and 8 bases from J, leaving 14 bases between. Looked up from germline, CDR1 is SQVTM and CDR2 is ANQGSEA. The clonotype comes from a man aged 18 to 35 with COVID-19, enrolled during active disease. The rearrangement links TRBV29-1 to TRBJ2-7, with a possible D match to TRBD1 (5 bases). The sample consisted of peripheral blood. The CDR3 protein is CSVDQGPKQYF. CDR3 nucleotides: TGCAGCGTGGACCAGGGCCCGAAGCAGTACTTC.